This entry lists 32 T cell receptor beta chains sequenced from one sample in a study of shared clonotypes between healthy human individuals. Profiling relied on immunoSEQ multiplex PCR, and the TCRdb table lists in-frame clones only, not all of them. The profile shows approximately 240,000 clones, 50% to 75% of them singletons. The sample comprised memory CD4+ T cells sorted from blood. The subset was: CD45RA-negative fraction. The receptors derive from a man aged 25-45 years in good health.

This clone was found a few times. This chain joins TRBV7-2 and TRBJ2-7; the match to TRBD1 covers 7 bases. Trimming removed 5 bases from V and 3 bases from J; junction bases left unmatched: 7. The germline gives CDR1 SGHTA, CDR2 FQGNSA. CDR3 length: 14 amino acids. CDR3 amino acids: CASSASTGNYEQYF. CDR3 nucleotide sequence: TGTGCCAGCAGCGCCTCGACAGGGAACTACGAGCAGTACTTC.

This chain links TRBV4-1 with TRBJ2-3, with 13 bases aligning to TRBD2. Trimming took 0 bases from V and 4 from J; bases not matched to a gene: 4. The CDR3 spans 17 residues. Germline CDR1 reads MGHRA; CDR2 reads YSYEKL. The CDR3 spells CASSQDRTSGSADTQYF. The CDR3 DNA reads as TGCGCCAGCAGCCAAGATCGGACTAGCGGGAGTGCAGATACGCAGTATTTT.

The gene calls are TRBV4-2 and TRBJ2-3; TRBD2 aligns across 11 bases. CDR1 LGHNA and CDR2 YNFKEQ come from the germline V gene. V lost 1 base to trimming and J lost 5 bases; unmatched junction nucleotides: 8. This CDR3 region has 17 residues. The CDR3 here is CASSQGRLAGRGDTQYF. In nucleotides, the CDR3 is TGTGCCAGCAGCCAAGGACGACTAGCGGGGAGAGGAGATACGCAGTATTTT.

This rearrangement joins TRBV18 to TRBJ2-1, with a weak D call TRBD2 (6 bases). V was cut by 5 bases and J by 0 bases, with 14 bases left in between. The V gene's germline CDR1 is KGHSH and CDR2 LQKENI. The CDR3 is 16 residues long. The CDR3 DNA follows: TGTGCCAGCTCATCTCCTAGCGAGAGCTCCTACAATGAGCAGTTCTTC. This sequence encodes CASSSPSESSYNEQFF.

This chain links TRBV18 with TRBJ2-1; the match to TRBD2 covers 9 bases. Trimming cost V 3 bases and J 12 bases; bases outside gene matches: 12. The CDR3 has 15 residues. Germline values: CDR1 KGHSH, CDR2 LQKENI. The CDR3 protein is CASSPPWLAGDGQFF. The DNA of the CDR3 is TGTGCCAGCTCACCCCCCTGGTTAGCGGGAGATGGGCAGTTCTTC.

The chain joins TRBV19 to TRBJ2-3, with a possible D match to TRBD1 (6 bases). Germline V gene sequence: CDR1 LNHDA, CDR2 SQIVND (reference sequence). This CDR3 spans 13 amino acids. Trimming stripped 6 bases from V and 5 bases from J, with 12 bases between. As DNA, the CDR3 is TGTGCCAGTAGAAAACAGGGTTTAGATACGCAGTATTTT. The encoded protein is CASRKQGLDTQYF.

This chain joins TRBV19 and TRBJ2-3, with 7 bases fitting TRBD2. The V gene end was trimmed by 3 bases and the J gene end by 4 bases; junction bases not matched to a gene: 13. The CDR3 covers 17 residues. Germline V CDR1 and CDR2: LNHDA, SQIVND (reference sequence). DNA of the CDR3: TGTGCCAGTAGTATTAAAGGGACTACCCGAGCCCCAGATACGCAGTATTTT. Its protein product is CASSIKGTTRAPDTQYF.

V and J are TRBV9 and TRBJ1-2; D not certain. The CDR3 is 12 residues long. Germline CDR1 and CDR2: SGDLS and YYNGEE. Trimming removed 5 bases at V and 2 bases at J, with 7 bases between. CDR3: CASSKVNYGYTF. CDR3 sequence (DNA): TGTGCCAGCAGTAAGGTGAACTATGGCTACACCTTC. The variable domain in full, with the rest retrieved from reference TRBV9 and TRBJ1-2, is DSGVTQTPKHLITATGQRVTLRCSPRSGDLSVYWYQQSLDQGLQFLIQYYNGEERAKGNILERFSAQQFPDLHSELNLSSLELGDSALYFCASSKVNYGYTFGSGTRLTVV.

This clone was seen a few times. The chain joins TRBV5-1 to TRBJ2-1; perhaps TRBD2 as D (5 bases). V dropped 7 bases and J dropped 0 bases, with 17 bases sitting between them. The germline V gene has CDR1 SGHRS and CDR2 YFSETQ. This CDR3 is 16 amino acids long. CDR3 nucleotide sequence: TGCGCCAGCCAGAGTATAATAGGGAGCTCCTACAATGAGCAGTTCTTC. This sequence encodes CASQSIIGSSYNEQFF.

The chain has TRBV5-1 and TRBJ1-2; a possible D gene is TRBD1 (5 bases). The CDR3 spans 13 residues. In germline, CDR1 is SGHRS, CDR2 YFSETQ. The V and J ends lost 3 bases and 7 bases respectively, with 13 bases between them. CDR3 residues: CASSSPGRVGYTF. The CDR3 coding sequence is TGCGCCAGCAGCTCGCCAGGGCGGGTTGGCTACACCTTC.

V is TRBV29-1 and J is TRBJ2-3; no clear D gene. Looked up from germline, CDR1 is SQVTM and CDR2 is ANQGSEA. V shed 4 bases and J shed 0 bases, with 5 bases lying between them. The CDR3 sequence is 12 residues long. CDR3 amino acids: CSVGVSTDTQYF. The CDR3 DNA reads TGCAGCGTTGGCGTCAGCACAGATACGCAGTATTTT.

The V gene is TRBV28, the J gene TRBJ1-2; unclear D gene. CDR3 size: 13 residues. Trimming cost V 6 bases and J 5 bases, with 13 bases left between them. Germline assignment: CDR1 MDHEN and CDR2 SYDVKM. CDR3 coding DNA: TGTGCCAGCAGACCAACAACGGAGTATGGCTACACCTTC. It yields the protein CASRPTTEYGYTF.

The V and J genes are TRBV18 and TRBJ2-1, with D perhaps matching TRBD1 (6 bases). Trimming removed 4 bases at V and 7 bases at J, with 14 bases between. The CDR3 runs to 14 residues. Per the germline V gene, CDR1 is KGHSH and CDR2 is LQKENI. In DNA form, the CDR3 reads TGTGCCAGCTCACTCGGACAGCTAGAAAATGAGCAGTTCTTC. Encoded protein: CASSLGQLENEQFF.

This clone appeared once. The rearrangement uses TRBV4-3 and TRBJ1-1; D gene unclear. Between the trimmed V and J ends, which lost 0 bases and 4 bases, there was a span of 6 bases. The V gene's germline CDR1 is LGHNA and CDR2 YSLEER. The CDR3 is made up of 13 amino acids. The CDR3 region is CASSQDQTTEAFF. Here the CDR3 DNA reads TGCGCCAGCAGCCAAGACCAGACCACTGAAGCTTTCTTT.

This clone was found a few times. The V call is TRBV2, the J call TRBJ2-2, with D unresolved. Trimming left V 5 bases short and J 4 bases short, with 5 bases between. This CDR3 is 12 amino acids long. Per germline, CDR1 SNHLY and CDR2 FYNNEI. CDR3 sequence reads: CASSFITGELFF. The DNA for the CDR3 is TGTGCCAGCAGTTTCATCACCGGGGAGCTGTTTTTT.

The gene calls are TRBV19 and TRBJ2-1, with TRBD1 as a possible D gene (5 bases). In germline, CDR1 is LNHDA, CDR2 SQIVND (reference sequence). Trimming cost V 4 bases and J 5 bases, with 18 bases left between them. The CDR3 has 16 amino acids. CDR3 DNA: TGTGCCAGTAGTAGAATAGGGGTGGGGTGGGACAATGAGCAGTTCTTC. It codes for CASSRIGVGWDNEQFF.

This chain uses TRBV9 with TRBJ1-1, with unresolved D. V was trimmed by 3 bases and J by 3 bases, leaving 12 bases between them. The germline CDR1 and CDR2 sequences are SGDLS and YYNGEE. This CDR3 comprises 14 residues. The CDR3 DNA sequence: TGTGCCAGCAGCGCCAGGAATTTTGACACTGAAGCTTTCTTT. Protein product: CASSARNFDTEAFF.

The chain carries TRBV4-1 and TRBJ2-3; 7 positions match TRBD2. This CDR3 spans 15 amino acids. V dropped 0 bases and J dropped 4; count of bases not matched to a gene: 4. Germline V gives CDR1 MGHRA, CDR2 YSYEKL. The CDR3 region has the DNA TGCGCCAGCAGCCAAGATTGGGGGGGGTCAGATACGCAGTATTTT. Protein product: CASSQDWGGSDTQYF.

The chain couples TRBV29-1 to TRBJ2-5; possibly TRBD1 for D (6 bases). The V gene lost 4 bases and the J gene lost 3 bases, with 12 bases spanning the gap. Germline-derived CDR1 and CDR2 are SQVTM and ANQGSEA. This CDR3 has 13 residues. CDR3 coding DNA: TGCAGCGTTGTAGGGGGATTAAAAGAGACCCAGTACTTC. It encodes CSVVGGLKETQYF.

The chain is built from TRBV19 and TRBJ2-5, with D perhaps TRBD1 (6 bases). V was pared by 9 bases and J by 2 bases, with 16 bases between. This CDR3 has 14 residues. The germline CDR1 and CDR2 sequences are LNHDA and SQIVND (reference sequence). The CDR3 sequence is CASQKDSAQETQYF. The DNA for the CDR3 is TGTGCCAGCCAGAAGGACAGCGCACAAGAGACCCAGTACTTC.

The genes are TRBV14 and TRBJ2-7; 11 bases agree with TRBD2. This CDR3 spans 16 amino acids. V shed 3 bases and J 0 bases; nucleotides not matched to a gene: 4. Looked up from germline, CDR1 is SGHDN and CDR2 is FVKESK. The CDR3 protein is CASSQGTSGSSYEQYF. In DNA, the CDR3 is TGTGCCAGCAGCCAGGGGACTAGCGGAAGCTCCTACGAGCAGTACTTC. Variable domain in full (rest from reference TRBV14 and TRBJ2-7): EAGVTQFPSHSVIEKGQTVTLRCDPISGHDNLYWYRRVMGKEIKFLLHFVKESKQDESGMPNNRFLAERTGGTYSTLKVQPAELEDSGVYFCASSQGTSGSSYEQYFGPGTRLTVT.

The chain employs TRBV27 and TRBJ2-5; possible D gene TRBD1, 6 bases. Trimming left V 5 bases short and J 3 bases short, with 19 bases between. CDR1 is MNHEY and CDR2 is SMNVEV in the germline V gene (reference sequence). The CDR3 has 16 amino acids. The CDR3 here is CASSPSGTPDKETQYF. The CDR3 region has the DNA TGTGCCAGCAGTCCGTCCGGGACACCAGATAAAGAGACCCAGTACTTC.

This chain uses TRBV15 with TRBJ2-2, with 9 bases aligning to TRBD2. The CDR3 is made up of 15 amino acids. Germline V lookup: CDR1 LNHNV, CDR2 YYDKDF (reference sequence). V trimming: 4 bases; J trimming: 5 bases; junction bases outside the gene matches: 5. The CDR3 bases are TGTGCCACCAGCACAGGACTAGCGAGGACCGGGGAGCTGTTTTTT. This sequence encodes CATSTGLARTGELFF.

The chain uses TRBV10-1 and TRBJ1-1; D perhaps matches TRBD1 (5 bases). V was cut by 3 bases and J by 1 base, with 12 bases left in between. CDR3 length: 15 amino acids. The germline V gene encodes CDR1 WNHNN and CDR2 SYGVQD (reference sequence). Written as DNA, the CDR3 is TGCGCCAGCAGTGAAGGGACGGTGGGGAACACTGAAGCTTTCTTT. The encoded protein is CASSEGTVGNTEAFF.

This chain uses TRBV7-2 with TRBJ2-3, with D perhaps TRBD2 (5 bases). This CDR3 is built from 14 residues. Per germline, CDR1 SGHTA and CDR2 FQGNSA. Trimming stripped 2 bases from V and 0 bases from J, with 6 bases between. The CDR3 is CASSLIASTDTQYF. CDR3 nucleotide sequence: TGTGCCAGCAGCTTAATAGCGAGCACAGATACGCAGTATTTT.

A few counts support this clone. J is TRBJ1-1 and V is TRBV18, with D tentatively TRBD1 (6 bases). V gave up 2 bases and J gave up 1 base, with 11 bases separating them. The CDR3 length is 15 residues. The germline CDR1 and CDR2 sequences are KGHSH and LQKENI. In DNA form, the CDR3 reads TGTGCCAGCTCACCAGAGGGCAGGGGGAACACTGAAGCTTTCTTT. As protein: CASSPEGRGNTEAFF.

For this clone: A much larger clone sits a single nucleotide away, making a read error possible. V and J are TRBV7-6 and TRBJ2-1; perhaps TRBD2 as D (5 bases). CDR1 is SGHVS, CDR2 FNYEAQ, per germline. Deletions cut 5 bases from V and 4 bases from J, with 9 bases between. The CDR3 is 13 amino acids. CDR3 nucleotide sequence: TGTGCCAGCAGCCAAGACTATTACAATGAGCAGTTCTTC. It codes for CASSQDYYNEQFF.

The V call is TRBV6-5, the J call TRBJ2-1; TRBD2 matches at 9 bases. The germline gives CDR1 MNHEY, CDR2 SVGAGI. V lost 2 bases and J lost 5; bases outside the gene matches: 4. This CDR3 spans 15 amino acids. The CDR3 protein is CASSYGGRANNEQFF. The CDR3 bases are TGTGCCAGCAGTTACGGCGGGAGGGCGAACAATGAGCAGTTCTTC.

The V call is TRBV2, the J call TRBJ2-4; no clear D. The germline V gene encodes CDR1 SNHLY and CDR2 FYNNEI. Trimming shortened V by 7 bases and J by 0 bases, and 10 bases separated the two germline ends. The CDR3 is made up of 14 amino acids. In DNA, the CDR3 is TGTGCCAGCACCCCTCCACTAGCCAAAAACATTCAGTACTTC. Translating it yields CASTPPLAKNIQYF.

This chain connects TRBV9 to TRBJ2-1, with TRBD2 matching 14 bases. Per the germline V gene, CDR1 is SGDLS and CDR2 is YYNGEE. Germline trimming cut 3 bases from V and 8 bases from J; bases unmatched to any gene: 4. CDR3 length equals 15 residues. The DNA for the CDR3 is TGTGCCAGCAGCGCGGGACTAGCGGGAGTCTATGAGCAGTTCTTC. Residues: CASSAGLAGVYEQFF.

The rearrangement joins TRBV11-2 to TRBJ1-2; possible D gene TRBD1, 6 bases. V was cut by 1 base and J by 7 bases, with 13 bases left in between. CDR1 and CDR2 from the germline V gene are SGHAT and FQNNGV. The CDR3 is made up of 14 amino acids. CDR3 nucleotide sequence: TGTGCCAGCAGCTTAGGAGTTGGAGGGGGTGGCTACACCTTC. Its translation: CASSLGVGGGGYTF.

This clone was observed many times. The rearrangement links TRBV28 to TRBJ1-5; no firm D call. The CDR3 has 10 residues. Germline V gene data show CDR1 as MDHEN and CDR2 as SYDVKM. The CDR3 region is CAIGHQPQHF. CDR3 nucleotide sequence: TGTGCAATAGGTCATCAGCCCCAGCATTTT.